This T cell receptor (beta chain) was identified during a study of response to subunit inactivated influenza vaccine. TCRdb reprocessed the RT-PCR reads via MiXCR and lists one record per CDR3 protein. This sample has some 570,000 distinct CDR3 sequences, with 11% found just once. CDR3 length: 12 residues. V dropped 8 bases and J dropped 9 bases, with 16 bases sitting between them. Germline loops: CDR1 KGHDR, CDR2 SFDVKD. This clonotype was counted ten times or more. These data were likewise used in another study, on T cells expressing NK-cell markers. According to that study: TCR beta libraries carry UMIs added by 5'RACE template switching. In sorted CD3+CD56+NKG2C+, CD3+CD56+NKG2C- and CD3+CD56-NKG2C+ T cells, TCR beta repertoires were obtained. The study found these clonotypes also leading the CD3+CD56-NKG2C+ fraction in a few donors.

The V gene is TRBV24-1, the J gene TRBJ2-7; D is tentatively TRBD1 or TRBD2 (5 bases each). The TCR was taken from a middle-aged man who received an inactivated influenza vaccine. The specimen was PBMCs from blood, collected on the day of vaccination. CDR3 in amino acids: CATKLTGGVQYF. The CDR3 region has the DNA TGTGCCACCAAACTCACAGGAGGAGTGCAGTACTTC.